These T cell receptor beta chains were read from a single sample in a study of cytomegalovirus exposure and HLA in healthy donors. Here immunoSEQ multiplex PCR was the method, and the copy in TCRdb shows in-frame clones only, minus some. Of hundreds of thousands of clones in the sample, roughly 89% were seen once. The material sequenced was PBMCs. The source of these receptors is a woman aged 18-29 years in good health and CMV-seronegative. CDR3s include the opening cysteine and the closing phenylalanine or tryptophan. Each record gives: V gene, clone size, J gene, D gene, CDR3 protein, CDR3 DNA. D genes are given only for firm matches. A clone size is listed for some rows: how often the clone was seen (once, few, many), or a class if it is expanded.

TRBV5-1	NA	TRBJ1-4	TRBD1	CASSRLLRDRDINEKLFF	TGCGCCAGCAGCCGCCTTTTGCGGGACAGGGACATAAATGAAAAACTGTTTTTT
TRBV27	NA	TRBJ2-7	TRBD1	CASSAPGQGASEQYF	TGTGCCAGCAGTGCCCCGGGACAGGGTGCCAGCGAGCAGTACTTC
TRBV18	NA	TRBJ1-4	TRBD1	CASSQGQAGKLFF	TGTGCCAGCTCACAAGGACAGGCCGGGAAACTGTTTTTT
TRBV7-2	NA	TRBJ2-7	NA	CASSFAPIITYEQYF	TGTGCCAGCAGCTTCGCACCTATAATAACCTACGAGCAGTACTTC
TRBV6-5	NA	TRBJ1-1	TRBD1	CASIITGVNTEAFF	TGTGCCAGCATCATCACAGGGGTGAACACTGAAGCTTTCTTT
TRBV7-2	NA	TRBJ2-7	NA	CASSLGINSPYEQYF	TGTGCCAGCAGCTTAGGAATTAACAGCCCCTACGAGCAGTACTTC
TRBV30	NA	TRBJ2-7	NA	CAWSVGAASYEQYF	TGTGCCTGGAGTGTGGGGGCGGCCTCCTACGAGCAGTACTTC
TRBV5-6	NA	TRBJ2-5	TRBD2	CASSLVLAGWETQYF	TGTGCCAGCAGCTTGGTGCTAGCGGGGTGGGAGACCCAGTACTTC
TRBV13	NA	TRBJ2-7	NA	CASSPPTGPYEQHF	TGTGCCAGCAGCCCGCCGACAGGCCCCTACGAGCAGCACTTC
TRBV30	NA	TRBJ2-1	TRBD1	CAFHTGKTGSSYNEQFF	TGTGCCTTCCATACTGGAAAGACAGGGAGCTCCTACAATGAGCAGTTCTTC
TRBV18	NA	TRBJ2-1	NA	CASSQAVGYEQFF	TGTGCCAGCTCACAAGCGGTCGGGTATGAGCAGTTCTTC
TRBV7-9	NA	TRBJ2-5	NA	CASSLGLQETQYF	TGTGCCAGCAGCTTAGGTCTCCAAGAGACCCAGTACTTC
TRBV2	NA	TRBJ2-1	TRBD1	CASSGDAGQAYNEQFF	TGTGCCAGCAGTGGGGATGCGGGACAGGCCTACAATGAGCAGTTCTTC
TRBV9	NA	TRBJ1-1	NA	CASSDTTGPAAFF	TGTGCCAGCAGCGATACTACAGGGCCCGCAGCTTTCTTT
TRBV30	NA	TRBJ2-6	NA	CAWSSHSGANVLTF	TGTGCCTGGAGTTCACACTCTGGGGCCAACGTCCTGACTTTC
TRBV11-3	NA	TRBJ2-6	NA	CASSSTGQLPGANVLTF	TGTGCCAGCAGCTCAACCGGACAGTTACCTGGGGCCAACGTCCTGACTTTC
TRBV6-5	NA	TRBJ2-2	NA	CASSYRGRWTGELFF	TGTGCCAGCAGTTACCGAGGGAGGTGGACCGGGGAGCTGTTTTTT
TRBV7-9	NA	TRBJ2-5	TRBD2	CSSSRWTSGELKTQYF	TGTTCCAGCAGCCGATGGACTAGCGGGGAATTGAAGACCCAGTACTTC
TRBV15	NA	TRBJ2-5	NA	CATSRDPWRPDGTQYF	TGTGCCACCAGCAGAGATCCCTGGAGGCCCGACGGGACCCAGTACTTC
TRBV14	NA	TRBJ1-1	NA	CASTPFGGRSTEAFF	TGTGCCAGCACCCCATTCGGGGGGAGGAGCACTGAAGCTTTCTTT
TRBV27	NA	TRBJ1-2	NA	CASSFDSNYGYTF	TGTGCCAGCAGTTTTGACAGTAACTATGGCTACACCTTC
TRBV9	NA	TRBJ2-2	NA	CASSVQTGRTGELFF	TGTGCCAGCAGCGTACAAACGGGTCGGACCGGGGAGCTGTTTTTT
TRBV25-1	NA	TRBJ2-3	NA	CASSEYPLTDTQYF	TGTGCCAGCAGTGAATACCCCCTGACAGATACGCAGTATTTT
TRBV9	once	TRBJ2-1	NA	CASSAYPRVHNEQFF	TGTGCCAGCAGCGCCTATCCCAGGGTCCACAATGAGCAGTTCTTC
TRBV5-1	NA	TRBJ1-2	NA	CASSLGASTTLYGYTF	TGCGCCAGCAGCTTGGGGGCTTCGACAACCCTCTATGGCTACACCTTC
TRBV5-1	NA	TRBJ1-1	NA	CASSLGGLSEAFF	TGCGCCAGCAGCTTAGGCGGGTTATCTGAAGCTTTCTTT
TRBV10-1	NA	TRBJ2-3	NA	CASSAVQGPDTQYF	TGCGCCAGCAGTGCAGTACAGGGTCCAGATACGCAGTATTTT
TRBV7-9	NA	TRBJ1-2	NA	CASSFLQYGYTF	TGTGCCAGCAGCTTTTTGCAGTATGGCTACACCTTC
TRBV9	NA	TRBJ1-5	NA	CASSVSTDQNQPQHF	TGTGCCAGCAGCGTAAGTACAGATCAAAATCAGCCCCAGCATTTT
TRBV2	NA	TRBJ2-1	NA	CASRRVSSYNEQFF	TGTGCCAGCAGGCGGGTGAGCTCCTACAATGAGCAGTTCTTC
TRBV5-4	NA	TRBJ2-1	NA	CASSPSPGYNEQFF	TGTGCCAGCAGCCCAAGCCCGGGCTACAATGAGCAGTTCTTC
TRBV6-1	NA	TRBJ2-2	NA	CASRPSGTGELFF	TGTGCCAGCAGACCTTCGGGCACCGGGGAGCTGTTTTTT
TRBV9	NA	TRBJ2-6	NA	CASSLTVSGANVLTF	TGTGCCAGCAGCTTGACAGTTTCTGGGGCCAACGTCCTGACTTTC
TRBV4-1	NA	TRBJ2-1	TRBD2	CASSLPLAGGPDNEQFF	TGCGCCAGCAGCTTACCACTAGCGGGGGGGCCGGACAATGAGCAGTTCTTC
TRBV2	NA	TRBJ1-5	TRBD1	CASSEARTGGLRKPQHF	TGTGCCAGCAGTGAAGCGCGGACAGGAGGCCTTAGGAAGCCCCAGCATTTT
TRBV21-1	NA	TRBJ2-7	NA	CASRNRLGTGREQYF	TGTGCCAGCAGAAACAGGTTAGGGACAGGGCGCGAGCAGTACTTC
TRBV5-1	few	TRBJ2-5	TRBD2	CASSLVAGLQETQYF	TGCGCCAGCAGCTTGGTAGCGGGGCTACAAGAGACCCAGTACTTC
TRBV23-1	NA	TRBJ1-2	NA	CASSQSIGGVYGYTF	TGCGCCAGCAGTCAATCGATAGGGGGGGTCTATGGCTACACCTTC
TRBV6-1	NA	TRBJ2-5	TRBD1	CASSDTDREEEETQYF	TGTGCCAGCAGTGACACGGACAGGGAGGAGGAAGAGACCCAGTACTTC
TRBV18	NA	TRBJ1-4	NA	CASSPGSGGREKLFF	TGTGCCAGCTCACCAGGTTCCGGGGGTCGGGAAAAACTGTTTTTT
TRBV5-1	NA	TRBJ2-1	TRBD2	CASSLAAGPYNEQFF	TGCGCCAGCAGCTTGGCAGCGGGGCCATACAATGAGCAGTTCTTC
TRBV10-1	NA	TRBJ2-3	TRBD1	CASSTDRGADTQYF	TGCGCCAGCAGCACGGACAGGGGCGCAGATACGCAGTATTTT
TRBV7-9	NA	TRBJ1-1	NA	CASSLVNRVDTEAFF	TGTGCCAGCAGCTTAGTAAACAGGGTGGACACTGAAGCTTTCTTT
TRBV30	NA	TRBJ1-1	TRBD1	CAWNPGQADTEAFF	TGTGCCTGGAATCCTGGACAGGCCGACACTGAAGCTTTCTTT
TRBV10-1	NA	TRBJ2-3	TRBD2	CASSPHTGTSGTDTQYF	TGCGCCAGCAGTCCACACACCGGGACTAGCGGCACAGATACGCAGTATTTT
TRBV6-4	NA	TRBJ1-3	NA	CASSDSGREAGNTIYF	TGTGCCAGCAGTGACTCTGGCAGGGAAGCTGGAAACACCATATATTTT
TRBV9	few	TRBJ2-3	NA	CASSVDITDTQYF	TGTGCCAGCAGCGTAGATATCACAGATACGCAGTATTTT
TRBV15	NA	TRBJ2-3	TRBD1	CATSRDRGQEDTQYF	TGTGCCACCAGCAGGGACAGGGGGCAAGAAGATACGCAGTATTTT
TRBV7-6	NA	TRBJ2-5	NA	CASSLDGIQETQYF	TGTGCCAGCAGCTTAGACGGGATCCAAGAGACCCAGTACTTC
TRBV23-1	NA	TRBJ2-5	TRBD1	CASSQGRTGGCQETQYF	TGCGCCAGCAGTCAAGGGCGGACAGGGGGGTGCCAAGAGACCCAGTACTTC
TRBV29-1	NA	TRBJ2-2	NA	CSVLLQGGFTGELFF	TGCAGCGTTCTACTACAGGGGGGGTTTACCGGGGAGCTGTTTTTT
TRBV14	NA	TRBJ2-7	NA	CASSQALFVSVQYF	TGTGCCAGCAGCCAAGCCCTTTTTGTCAGCGTGCAGTACTTC
TRBV2	NA	TRBJ2-7	NA	CASMRALTNYEQYF	TGTGCCAGCATGAGGGCCCTAACTAACTACGAGCAGTACTTC
TRBV6-5	NA	TRBJ1-3	NA	CASSYSYRDTIYF	TGTGCCAGCAGTTACTCGTATCGGGACACCATATATTTT